This T cell receptor beta chain was identified in a study of blood T cell repertoires in COVID-19. In the source study's methods: Nucleated cell counts were estimated from reference gene primer amplification. Only in-frame clones appear in the TCRdb table, and some are missing; sequencing was by immunoSEQ multiplex PCR. The V and J calls and clone size are taken from that table; D and trimming were inferred from the DNA. The data contain 310,000 or so clones, about nine tenths of them singletons. Participants were aged about 18 to 90 years, lived in roughly 23 US areas, and enrolled virtually. Assignment of participants to cohorts was predicated upon participant-reported clinical history. V was clipped by 4 bases and J by 7 bases; unmatched bases: 8. Germline-derived CDR1 and CDR2 are SGHRS and YFSETQ. This CDR3 has 13 residues.

This clonotype was obtained from a woman aged 18-29 years who had recovered from COVID-19. The sequenced material came from PBMCs or T cells enriched from blood (not recorded which). V is TRBV5-1 and J is TRBJ2-7; 7 bases are a match to TRBD1. The CDR3 sequence: CASSRDRVGEQYF. Here the CDR3 DNA reads TGCGCCAGCAGCCGAGACAGGGTTGGAGAGCAGTACTTC.